The source of this T cell receptor (beta chain) is a study of T cell repertoires in cytomegalovirus infection. This clonotype was picked up a small number of times. Its antigen is unknown. One end of the junction fails to match germline, which may point to a read error. TCRdb re-called the reads with MiXCR, one entry per CDR3 protein. The data contain 750,000 to 950,000 distinct CDR3 sequences, around 29% of them singletons. Per the germline V gene, CDR1 is SSHAT and CDR2 is FNYEAQ (reference sequence). The CDR3 extends over 15 amino acids. Study-wide findings and caveats: Across the ex vivo response, the dominant clonotypes were HLA-C-restricted CMV-specific TCR beta clonotypes.

The origin of this receptor is a human donor in good health (CMV status not recorded). Some clones in this sample may be carry-over from other donors' samples. The sequencing here drew on cultured CD8+ T cells from PBMCs, taken from culture after CMV antigen stimulation. The V gene is TRBV7-7, the J gene TRBJ2-1; no clear D gene. The CDR3 here is CASSLDSFGYNEQFF. CDR3 in DNA: TGTGCTAGCAGCTTAGACTCTTTCGGGTACAATGAGCAGTTCTTC.